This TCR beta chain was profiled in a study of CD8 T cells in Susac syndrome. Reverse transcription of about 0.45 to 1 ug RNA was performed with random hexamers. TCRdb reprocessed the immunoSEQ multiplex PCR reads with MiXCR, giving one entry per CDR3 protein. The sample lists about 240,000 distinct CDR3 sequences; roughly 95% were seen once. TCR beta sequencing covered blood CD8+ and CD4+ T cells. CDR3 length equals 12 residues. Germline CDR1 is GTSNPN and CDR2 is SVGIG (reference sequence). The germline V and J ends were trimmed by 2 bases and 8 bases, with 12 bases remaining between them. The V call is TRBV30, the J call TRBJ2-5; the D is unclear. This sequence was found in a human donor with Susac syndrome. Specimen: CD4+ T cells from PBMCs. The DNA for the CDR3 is TGTGCCTGGAGTAGTGGATCTCAAACCCAGTACTTC. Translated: CAWSSGSQTQYF. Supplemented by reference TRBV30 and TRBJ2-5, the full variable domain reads SQTIHQWPATLVQPVGSPLSLECTVEGTSNPNLYWYRQAAGRGLQLLFYSVGIGQISSEVPQNLSASRPQDRQFILSSKKLLLSDSGFYLCAWSSGSQTQYFGPGTRLLVL.